The sequence of this T cell receptor (beta chain) was determined in a study of blood T cell repertoires in COVID-19 (dated by TCRdb to the early 2020s). A note on the overall study: Samples from collaborators originated in the United States, Italy and Spain and spanned both the acute and convalescent phases of COVID-19. The dataset comprised deeply sampled blood TCRbeta repertoires from subjects exposed to, actively infected with, or recovered from COVID-19. A freely available public database, intended as a resource for researchers studying the immune response to SARS-CoV-2, is where the repertoires were released. The prospective study material was composed of cDNA or gDNA derived from T cells, B-cell-depleted T cells, or PBMCs. The samples were drawn from the first 160 participants of the ongoing ImmuneRACE study and from about 1,200 subjects provided by 6 global collaborators. Where available, HLA class I and class II types were obtained from metadata supplied by the sample provider rather than from assay-based typing. The sample metadata nearly always contained a de-identified subject ID, COVID-19 status, age in years and sex. Overall study outcomes, separate from this receptor: The quantity of clinical and demographic metadata differed by source and by participant and was supplied without curation.

Turning to this clone: The clone's antigen remains unknown. The sample holds no much larger clone one base away, and base qualities are not on file.

The immunoSEQ Assay, a bias-controlled multiplex PCR, was used to amplify TCRbeta CDR3 regions from genomic DNA. The study's processing was this. The number of nucleated cells in each sample was estimated by amplification of reference gene primers within the assay. To quantify the absolute abundance of each unique TCRbeta CDR3 rearrangement, sequence reads were collapsed and filtered. Productive Simpson clonality was computed per sample as the square root of Simpson's diversity index over productive rearrangements. TCRdb carries this immuneACCESS record with in-frame sequences only. Its versions omit some clonotypes, under half of them owing to an unresolved V gene in the studies checked, with the rest unexplained. The V and J calls and clone size come from that table; D and trimming were worked out from the DNA. Within this sample are around 300,000 clones, with roughly 86% of them counted one time only. 9.4% of the sample goes to the ten largest clones.

V is clipped by 1 base and J by 4 bases, and the sequence between their germline boundaries is 10 bases long. According to the germline V gene, CDR1 reads LGHNA and CDR2 reads YSLEER. The cysteine opens and the phenylalanine closes a CDR3 of 14 amino acids. Of all the DNA, just the CDR3 is kept, 42 bases in frame from base 1. The collaborating institutions used their own protocols to collect whole blood in K2EDTA tubes. For TCRbeta analysis, collaborator samples were shipped as frozen whole blood, as isolated PBMCs, or as DNA extracted from either sample type. The TCR sequence derives from a man between 18 and 35 years old with active or convalescent COVID-19. What was sequenced was peripheral blood. The rearranged segments are TRBV4-3 and TRBJ1-2; possibly the D gene is TRBD1, per 6 matching bases. The DNA is as follows: TGCGCCAGCAGCCAAGGCGAGGACAGCTATGGCTACACCTTC. This codes for CASSQGEDSYGYTF.